The following is a T cell receptor (beta chain) sequence with its context. Produced via immunoSEQ multiplex PCR; TCRdb's table is partial and in-frame only. In the table there are some 2.4 million clones, 90% to 95% of which are singletons. The sample comes from a study of shared clonotypes between healthy human individuals. CDR3 length: 15 amino acids. Trimming pared 0 bases from V and 8 bases from J, leaving 14 bases between. From germline, CDR1 is SGHTA and CDR2 FQGNSA. The genes are TRBV7-2 and TRBJ1-5; no firm D call. The sequenced material came from naive CD4+ T cells from PBMCs. The subset denotes: CD45RA+ positively selected. The clonotype was recovered from a man younger than 35 in good health. Some clones in this sample may be carry-over from other donors' samples. As DNA, the CDR3 is TGTGCCAGCAGCTTAGCCTCTGCGGGGTGGGAGCCCCAGCATTTT. This codes for CASSLASAGWEPQHF.